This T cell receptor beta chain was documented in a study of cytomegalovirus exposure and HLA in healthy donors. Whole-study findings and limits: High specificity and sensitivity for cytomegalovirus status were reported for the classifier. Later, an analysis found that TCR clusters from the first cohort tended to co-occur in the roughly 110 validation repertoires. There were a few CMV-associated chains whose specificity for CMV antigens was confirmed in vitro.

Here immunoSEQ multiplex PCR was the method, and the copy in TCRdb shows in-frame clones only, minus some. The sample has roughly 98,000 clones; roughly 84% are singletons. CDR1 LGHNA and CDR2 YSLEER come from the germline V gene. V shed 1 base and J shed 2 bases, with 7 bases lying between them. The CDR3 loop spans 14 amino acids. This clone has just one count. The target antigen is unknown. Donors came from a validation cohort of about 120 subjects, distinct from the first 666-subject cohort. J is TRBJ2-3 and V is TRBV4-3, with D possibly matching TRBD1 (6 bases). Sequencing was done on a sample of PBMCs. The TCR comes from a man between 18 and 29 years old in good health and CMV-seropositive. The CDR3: CASSQGGLTDTQYF. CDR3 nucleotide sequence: TGCGCCAGCAGCCAAGGGGGGCTCACAGATACGCAGTATTTT.